A single sample is the source of the 17 T cell receptor beta chains below, sequenced in a study of T cells after yellow fever vaccination. TCRdb redid the calling of the 5' RACE reads with MiXCR, one entry per CDR3 protein. Seen here are tens of thousands of distinct CDR3 sequences, around 7% observed once, and the top ten hold around 35%. This specimen was CD8+ T cells sorted from PBMCs, taken around 5 days after the first yellow fever vaccination. The receptors come from a man aged 18-30 years who received the YFV17D yellow fever vaccine.

This clonotype was observed a handful of times. The V call is TRBV12-3 or TRBV12-4, the J call TRBJ2-2, with D possibly TRBD2 on 5 matching bases. The CDR3 is 16 amino acids. Trimming left V 2 bases short and J 0 bases short, with 10 bases between. CDR3 nucleotide sequence: TGTGCCAGCAGTTTATTGGGAGATGCGAACACCGGGGAGCTGTTTTTT. Translated: CASSLLGDANTGELFF.

The rearrangement joins TRBV7-7 to TRBJ2-5; a possible D gene is TRBD1 (5 bases). Trimming cost V 5 bases and J 5 bases, with 18 bases left between them. Germline CDR1 and CDR2: SSHAT and FNYEAQ (reference sequence). The CDR3 is 15 residues long. The CDR3 region has the DNA TGTGCCAGCAGCGCCGCCCAGGGAATGTTGGAGACCCAGTACTTC. Amino acid sequence: CASSAAQGMLETQYF.

This clonotype was counted between two and nine times. The gene calls are TRBV7-6 and TRBJ2-2, with 8 bases lining up with TRBD2. The CDR3 runs to 16 residues. Trimming at V came to 1 base and at J to 6 bases, leaving 7 bases not matched to a gene. Per the germline V gene, CDR1 is SGHVS and CDR2 is FNYEAQ. CDR3 region: CASSLVGSGESGELFF. As DNA, the CDR3 is TGTGCCAGCAGCTTAGTTGGTAGCGGGGAATCCGGGGAGCTGTTTTTT.

The V gene is TRBV7-2, the J gene TRBJ1-5; weak D call: TRBD1 (5 bases). Trimming removed 3 bases at V and 3 bases at J, with 12 bases between. The CDR3 covers 15 residues. Germline values: CDR1 SGHTA, CDR2 FQGNSA. CDR3 in amino acids: CASSFGGGINQPQHF. The CDR3 DNA sequence: TGTGCCAGCAGCTTTGGGGGAGGCATCAATCAGCCCCAGCATTTT.

The V call is TRBV7-9, the J call TRBJ2-5; the match to TRBD2 covers 9 bases. Germline values: CDR1 SEHNR, CDR2 FQNEAQ (reference sequence). CDR3 length equals 17 residues. V trimming: 2 bases; J trimming: 4 bases; junction bases outside the gene matches: 11. The CDR3 here is CASSLISGGPWGETQYF. CDR3 in DNA: TGTGCCAGCAGCTTAATCAGCGGGGGGCCCTGGGGAGAGACCCAGTACTTC.

The chain couples TRBV14 to TRBJ2-7, with D unclear. This CDR3 spans 16 amino acids. Germline CDR1 and CDR2: SGHDN and FVKESK. Deletions cut 5 bases from V and 0 bases from J, with 17 bases between. This CDR3 reads CASSSTNGQYSYEQYF. The CDR3 nucleotides are TGTGCCAGCAGCTCTACGAACGGGCAATACTCCTACGAGCAGTACTTC. The full variable domain, its missing parts supplied by reference TRBV14 and TRBJ2-7, is EAGVTQFPSHSVIEKGQTVTLRCDPISGHDNLYWYRRVMGKEIKFLLHFVKESKQDESGMPNNRFLAERTGGTYSTLKVQPAELEDSGVYFCASSSTNGQYSYEQYFGPGTRLTVT.

This clonotype has only a few counts. The rearrangement uses TRBV5-4 and TRBJ1-4, with D uncertain. The CDR3 sequence is 13 residues long. V lost 4 bases, J lost 0 bases, and 4 bases lay in between. Germline lookup yields CDR1 SGHNT and CDR2 YYREEE (reference sequence). The CDR3 DNA follows: TGTGCCAGCAGCCGTGCAACTAATGAAAAACTGTTTTTT. Its translation is CASSRATNEKLFF.

The J gene is TRBJ2-5, the V gene TRBV4-2; 10 nucleotides agree with TRBD2. V dropped 4 bases and J dropped 3; count of bases not matched to a gene: 17. There are 19 residues in the CDR3. The germline gives CDR1 LGHNA, CDR2 YNFKEQ. The CDR3 is CASSRGRHGLAEDEETQYF. The CDR3, as DNA: TGTGCCAGCAGCCGAGGACGGCACGGACTAGCGGAGGACGAAGAGACCCAGTACTTC.

This clonotype was counted ten times or more. The rearrangement joins TRBV11-2 to TRBJ2-5; TRBD2 matches 12 bases. V lost 2 bases, J lost 4 bases, and 17 bases stayed unmatched. CDR1 is SGHAT and CDR2 is FQNNGV in the germline V gene. The CDR3 is made up of 20 amino acids. DNA of the CDR3: TGTGCCAGCAGCTTATTCCCACTAGCGGGGGGCCTCCTGGGGAGAGAGACCCAGTACTTC. This sequence encodes CASSLFPLAGGLLGRETQYF.

This clonotype occurred many times. J is TRBJ2-1 and V is TRBV3-1, with TRBD2 identical over 16 bases. After removal of 0 bases from V and 9 bases from J, the junction contained 2 bases not matched to a gene. CDR1 LGHDT and CDR2 YNNKEL come from the germline V gene (reference sequence). The CDR3 consists of 16 residues. For the CDR3, the DNA is TGTGCCAGCAGCCAAGAGGGACTAGCGGGGGGGGGTGAGCAGTTCTTC. It yields the protein CASSQEGLAGGGEQFF.

This clonotype was recorded a few times. The chain carries TRBV7-6 and TRBJ2-7; D ambiguous. Germline CDR1 SGHVS, CDR2 FNYEAQ. The germline V and J ends were trimmed by 5 bases and 0 bases, with 17 bases remaining between them. CDR3 length equals 16 residues. The CDR3 region is CASSLGGPWSSYEQYV. As DNA, the CDR3 is TGTGCCAGCAGCCTAGGCGGACCCTGGAGCTCCTACGAGCAGTACGTC.

This chain joins TRBV27 and TRBJ1-2; D gene unclear. Trimming took off 2 bases at V and 4 bases at J, with 8 bases between the two ends. The CDR3 has 13 residues. Germline-derived CDR1 and CDR2 are MNHEY and SMNVEV (reference sequence). This CDR3 is CASSLGISYGYTF. CDR3 in DNA: TGTGCCAGCAGTTTAGGGATCAGCTATGGCTACACCTTC.

This clonotype was counted a few times. The chain links TRBV9 to TRBJ2-1; D is possibly TRBD1 (5 bases). Trimming took 0 bases from V and 12 from J, leaving 13 bases between them. The CDR3 has 13 residues. From germline, CDR1 is SGDLS and CDR2 YYNGEE. The CDR3 DNA reads as TGTGCCAGCAGCGTAGAAGGGGAAACCCTGCAGTTCTTC. Protein sequence: CASSVEGETLQFF.

This clonotype was observed many times. V usage is TRBV11-2 and J usage is TRBJ2-3, with 8 bases identical to TRBD2. The CDR3 spans 17 residues. The V and J ends lost 0 bases and 7 bases, in that order; junction bases with no gene match: 12. CDR1 SGHAT and CDR2 FQNNGV come from the germline V gene. CDR3 DNA sequence: TGTGCCAGCAGCTTAGAAATTCGCGGGGGGCCCTCTCATACGCAGTATTTT. As protein: CASSLEIRGGPSHTQYF.

This clonotype was observed a few times. The rearrangement uses TRBV29-1 and TRBJ1-1; D unclear. V was trimmed by 6 bases and J by 1 base, leaving 15 bases between them. CDR1 and CDR2 from the germline V gene are SQVTM and ANQGSEA. This CDR3 has 14 residues. CDR3 residues: CSVLPGEENTEAFF. In DNA, the CDR3 is TGCAGCGTCCTGCCCGGGGAGGAGAACACTGAAGCTTTCTTT.

This clonotype came up many times. The CDR3 region is CASSASGEQFF. The CDR3 nucleotides are TGTGCCAGCAGCGCAAGCGGGGAGCAGTTCTTC. The rearrangement uses TRBV9 and TRBJ2-1, with a possible D match to TRBD2 (6 bases). Trimming took off 3 bases at V and 10 bases at J, with 8 bases between the two ends. The CDR3 runs 11 residues. Germline V gene data show CDR1 as SGDLS and CDR2 as YYNGEE.

This clonotype was seen at least ten times. CDR3: CASQWNTEAFF. CDR3 DNA: TGTGCCAGCCAGTGGAACACTGAAGCTTTCTTT. This chain links TRBV6-5 with TRBJ1-1, with D unresolved. The germline gives CDR1 MNHEY, CDR2 SVGAGI. Trimming removed 8 bases at V and 1 base at J, with 5 bases between. The CDR3 is 11 residues long.